A single sample gave rise to the 15 T cell receptor beta chains below, sequenced in a study of radiotherapy plus CTLA-4 blockade in lung cancer. The assay was immunoSEQ multiplex PCR, and TCRdb's table has in-frame clones only and misses some. The data show 70,000 to 95,000 clones, under 85% seen once. Sequenced here: peripheral blood, sampled from a patient treated with radiotherapy plus ipilimumab. The receptors were gathered from a human donor with non-small cell lung cancer that progressed on radiotherapy plus ipilimumab.

The chain uses TRBV7-6 and TRBJ2-2, with D possibly TRBD2 on 5 matching bases. Germline loops: CDR1 SGHVS, CDR2 FNYEAQ. The V end was cut by 1 base, the J end by 5 bases, with 8 bases between. The CDR3 covers 14 residues. CDR3 residues: CASSLDRGTGELFF. In DNA, the CDR3 is TGTGCCAGCAGCTTAGATAGAGGGACCGGGGAGCTGTTTTTT.

This chain connects TRBV5-1 to TRBJ2-5; D unclear. The ends were cut back, 9 bases at V and 4 bases at J, with 10 bases in the middle. The CDR3 extends over 11 amino acids. CDR1 is SGHRS, CDR2 YFSETQ, per germline. The CDR3 DNA reads TGCGCCACCCGGCTGGCAGAGACCCAGTACTTC. Its translation: CATRLAETQYF.

The CDR3 protein is CASSTTPGLLETQYF. The CDR3 bases are TGTGCCAGCAGTACCACCCCAGGACTACTAGAGACCCAGTACTTC. This chain links TRBV28 with TRBJ2-5, with D tentatively TRBD2 (6 bases). V was shortened by 5 bases and J by 4 bases, with 17 bases between the two germline ends. This CDR3 comprises 15 residues. In germline, CDR1 is MDHEN, CDR2 SYDVKM.

This chain uses TRBV27 with TRBJ1-1; perhaps TRBD1 as D (6 bases). Germline V gene lookup returns CDR1 MNHEY and CDR2 SMNVEV (reference sequence). The CDR3 length is 15 residues. V lost 7 bases and J lost 5, with 20 bases in between. The CDR3, as DNA: TGTGCCAGCACCTTGAGGGGCAGGGGAGGTACTGAAGCTTTCTTT. This translates into CASTLRGRGGTEAFF.

The chain uses TRBV11-3 and TRBJ2-7; D is unresolved. Germline CDR1 is SGHNT and CDR2 is YENEEA. V was trimmed by 8 bases and J by 5 bases, leaving 16 bases between them. This CDR3 has 13 amino acids. DNA for the CDR3: TGTGCCAGCTGCCGATCCGGGCAGGACGAGCAGTACTTC. As protein: CASCRSGQDEQYF.

This clone has a handful of counts. The chain recombines TRBV7-9 with TRBJ2-1; TRBD2 matches 12 bases. Trimming cost V 5 bases and J 4 bases; bases outside gene matches: 3. There are 15 residues in the CDR3. Germline V gives CDR1 SEHNR, CDR2 FQNEAQ (reference sequence). CDR3 coding DNA: TGTGCCAGCAGCCCCGGACTAGCGGGATACAATGAGCAGTTCTTC. The encoded protein is CASSPGLAGYNEQFF.

This chain connects TRBV28 to TRBJ1-5; D remains ambiguous. This CDR3 has 14 amino acids. The V and J ends lost 1 base and 9 bases respectively, with 13 bases between them. The germline V gene encodes CDR1 MDHEN and CDR2 SYDVKM. Written as DNA, the CDR3 is TGTGCCAGCAGTTTATCGGGGATGCAATGGCCCCAGCATTTT. Amino acid sequence: CASSLSGMQWPQHF.

The genes are TRBV21-1 and TRBJ1-5; the table's D call of TRBD1 was not tested on the DNA. TRBV21-1 is listed as a pseudogene. The CDR3 runs 17 residues. The CDR3 DNA sequence: TGTGCCAGCAGCACAGAATCACAGGGGGCGCGTAGTCAGCCCCAGCATTTT. It codes for CASSTESQGARSQPQHF.

Regarding this clone: The conserved phenylalanine or tryptophan normally closing the CDR3 is absent here, so this likely arose from a read error. J is TRBJ2-7 and V is TRBV27; 9 nucleotides align to TRBD1. Germline loops: CDR1 MNHEY, CDR2 SMNVEV (reference sequence). With 2 bases clipped from V and 2 bases from J, the junction kept 4 bases outside the gene matches. This CDR3 has 15 amino acids. The CDR3 sequence is CASSLAGTGPYEQYL. DNA of the CDR3: TGTGCCAGCAGTTTAGCGGGGACAGGGCCCTACGAGCAGTACCTC.

This sequence joins TRBV27 and TRBJ1-1; D remains ambiguous. The CDR3 is 15 amino acids. The V end lost 6 bases, the J end lost 7 bases, and 21 bases lay between the germline ends. Germline V gene data show CDR1 as MNHEY and CDR2 as SMNVEV (reference sequence). The CDR3 loop is CASSQTRGGRGEAFF. In nucleotides, the CDR3 is TGTGCCAGCAGCCAGACAAGAGGCGGACGCGGTGAAGCTTTCTTT.

The genes are TRBV7-2 and TRBJ2-7; D might be TRBD2 (5 bases). There are 13 residues in the CDR3. With 2 bases removed from V and 2 bases from J, the gap between germline ends came to 7 bases. Germline values: CDR1 SGHTA, CDR2 FQGNSA. CDR3 sequence reads: CASSLWEPYEQYF. The CDR3 bases are TGTGCCAGCAGCTTATGGGAGCCCTACGAGCAGTACTTC.

The CDR3 sequence is CASRGTPAVGNSGNTIYF. CDR3 nucleotide sequence: TGTGCCAGCAGAGGGACACCGGCGGTTGGAAACTCTGGAAACACCATATATTTT. J is TRBJ1-3 and V is TRBV2; D is possibly TRBD1 (6 bases). The germline V gene encodes CDR1 SNHLY and CDR2 FYNNEI. The CDR3 loop spans 18 amino acids. Deletions cut 6 bases from V and 0 bases from J, with 21 bases between.

V is TRBV28 and J is TRBJ1-2; D is perhaps TRBD1 (5 bases). The CDR3 sequence is 14 residues long. Between the trimmed V and J ends, which lost 5 bases and 2 bases, there was a span of 12 bases. Germline V gives CDR1 MDHEN, CDR2 SYDVKM. As DNA, the CDR3 is TGTGCCAGCAGTCCCCCGACAGTAAACTATGGCTACACCTTC. Its protein is CASSPPTVNYGYTF.

The chain links TRBV4-3 to TRBJ1-4; 7 bases match TRBD1. Germline V gene data show CDR1 as LGHNA and CDR2 as YSLEER. V dropped 1 base and J dropped 5; count of bases not matched to a gene: 7. The CDR3 extends over 16 amino acids. The CDR3 nucleotides read TGCGCCAGCAGCCAAGCCTCCGGCAGGGGGAATGAAAAACTGTTTTTT. The encoded protein is CASSQASGRGNEKLFF.

This rearrangement joins TRBV15 to TRBJ1-6, with unresolved D. The V gene's germline CDR1 is LNHNV and CDR2 YYDKDF (reference sequence). The CDR3 is 18 amino acids. V dropped 5 bases and J dropped 0 bases, with 17 bases sitting between them. CDR3 coding DNA: TGTGCCACCAGCCCGAGAAAGGTTCAACTCTCCTATAATTCACCCCTCCACTTT. Amino acid sequence: CATSPRKVQLSYNSPLHF. The entire variable domain, with the rest obtained from reference TRBV15 and TRBJ1-6, is as follows: DAMVIQNPRYQVTQFGKPVTLSCSQTLNHNVMYWYQQKSSQAPKLLFHYYDKDFNNEADTPDNFQSRRPNTSFCFLDIRSPGLGDTAMYLCATSPRKVQLSYNSPLHFGNGTRLTVT.